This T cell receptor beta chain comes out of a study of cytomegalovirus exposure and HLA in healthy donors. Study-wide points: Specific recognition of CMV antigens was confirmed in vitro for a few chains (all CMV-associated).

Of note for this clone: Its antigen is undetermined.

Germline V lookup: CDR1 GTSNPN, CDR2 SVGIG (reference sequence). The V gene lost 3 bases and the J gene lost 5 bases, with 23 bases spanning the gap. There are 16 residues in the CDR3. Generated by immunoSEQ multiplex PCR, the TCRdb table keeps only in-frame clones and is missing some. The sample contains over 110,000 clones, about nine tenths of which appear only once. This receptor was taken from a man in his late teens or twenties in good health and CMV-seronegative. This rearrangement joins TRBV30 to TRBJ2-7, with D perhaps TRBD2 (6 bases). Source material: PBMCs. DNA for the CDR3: TGTGCCTGGAGACCAGCGTTGATCTTAGGGAGGCACGAGCAGTACTTC. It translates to CAWRPALILGRHEQYF.